The 20 T cell receptor beta chains below come from one sample, sequenced in a study of cytomegalovirus exposure and HLA in healthy donors. The PCR was carried out with 60 Vbeta primers and 13 Jbeta primers. Assay used: immunoSEQ multiplex PCR; TCRdb lists only in-frame clones, some missing. The sample comprises about 260,000 clones, around four fifths of which are singletons, and more than 1.5% rests with the top ten. The material sequenced was PBMCs. These TCRs come from a woman aged 40 to 50 in good health and CMV-seropositive.

The CDR3 DNA follows: TGTGCCAGCAGTCCGGGACTAGCGGTAAACAATGAGCAGTTCTTC. Translation gives CASSPGLAVNNEQFF. The V and J genes are TRBV28 and TRBJ2-1; TRBD2 agrees at 11 bases. The CDR3 loop spans 15 amino acids. The V gene end was trimmed by 5 bases and the J gene end by 5 bases; junction bases not matched to a gene: 5. CDR1 is MDHEN and CDR2 is SYDVKM in the germline V gene. Full variable domain (outside the CDR3, taken from reference TRBV28 and TRBJ2-1): DVKVTQSSRYLVKRTGEKVFLECVQDMDHENMFWYRQDPGLGLRLIYFSYDVKMKEKGDIPEGYSVSREKKERFSLILESASTNQTSMYLCASSPGLAVNNEQFFGPGTRLTVL.

This clone was counted once. This chain uses TRBV5-1 with TRBJ2-1; possibly TRBD2 for D (6 bases). The V end lost 0 bases, the J end lost 7 bases, and 14 bases lay between the germline ends. CDR1 is SGHRS and CDR2 is YFSETQ in the germline V gene. The CDR3 is 15 amino acids. The CDR3 sequence is CASSLAAGSHNEQFF. CDR3 DNA: TGCGCCAGCAGCTTGGCTGCGGGATCCCATAATGAGCAGTTCTTC.

This clone was detected once. The V and J genes are TRBV2 and TRBJ2-7; D gene ambiguous. This CDR3 contains 11 residues. Trimming pared 5 bases from V and 6 bases from J, leaving 8 bases between. Germline assignment: CDR1 SNHLY and CDR2 FYNNEI. DNA of the CDR3: TGTGCCAGCAGTCGCGCCTCCGAGCAGTACTTC. Encoded protein: CASSRASEQYF.

V gene TRBV30 combines with J gene TRBJ2-5; D is perhaps TRBD1 (5 bases). This CDR3 has 13 residues. With 3 bases removed from V and 1 base from J, the gap between germline ends came to 9 bases. Germline V gives CDR1 GTSNPN, CDR2 SVGIG (reference sequence). The CDR3 reads CAWSSQAQETQYF. DNA for the CDR3: TGTGCCTGGAGCTCACAGGCCCAAGAGACCCAGTACTTC.

The CDR3 nucleotides are TGTGCCAGCAGTTACTCGAGACAGCCTAATTCACCCCTCCACTTT. Translation: CASSYSRQPNSPLHF. The chain couples TRBV6-5 to TRBJ1-6; perhaps TRBD1 as D (5 bases). Trimming removed 0 bases from V and 6 bases from J, with 9 bases in between. The CDR3 has 15 amino acids. Germline values: CDR1 MNHEY, CDR2 SVGAGI.

The chain couples TRBV7-3 to TRBJ2-7, with D possibly matching TRBD1 (5 bases). Germline CDR1 reads SGHTA; CDR2 reads FQGTGA. The CDR3 is 13 residues long. V was shortened by 9 bases and J by 0 bases, with 12 bases between the two germline ends. CDR3 nucleotide sequence: TGTGCCAGTAGTACAGGACCCTCCTACGAGCAGTACTTC. Translated, it gives CASSTGPSYEQYF.

V is TRBV7-9 and J is TRBJ1-3; 7 nucleotides align to TRBD1. Germline lookup yields CDR1 SEHNR and CDR2 FQNEAQ (reference sequence). V lost 5 bases, J lost 6 bases, and 10 bases stayed unmatched. This CDR3 has 15 residues. CDR3 bases: TGTGCCAGCAGCCCACCGCGGACAGGAGCAAACACCATATATTTT. Translated: CASSPPRTGANTIYF. Looking up the rest from reference TRBV7-9 and TRBJ1-3 gives the full variable domain: DTGVSQNPRHKITKRGQNVTFRCDPISEHNRLYWYRQTLGQGPEFLTYFQNEAQLEKSRLLSDRFSAERPKGSFSTLEIQRTEQGDSAMYLCASSPPRTGANTIYFGEGSWLTVV.

CDR3 in DNA: TGTGCCAGCAGCCAAGATAACGGGGATGAGCAGTTCTTC. Protein: CASSQDNGDEQFF. The chain combines TRBV4-2 with TRBJ2-1; maybe TRBD2 (5 bases). Germline V gives CDR1 LGHNA, CDR2 YNFKEQ. This CDR3 region has 13 residues. Between the trimmed V and J ends, which lost 0 bases and 8 bases, there was a span of 8 bases.

This clone was recorded only once. The V call is TRBV19, the J call TRBJ1-5, with a tentative D call TRBD1 (6 bases). V was trimmed by 1 base and J by 2 bases, leaving 15 bases between them. The CDR3 has 17 residues. Germline V gives CDR1 LNHDA, CDR2 SQIVND (reference sequence). CDR3 region: CASSIGGGPVGNQPQHF. The CDR3 DNA reads as TGTGCCAGTAGTATAGGGGGGGGGCCAGTCGGCAATCAGCCCCAGCATTTT. The full variable domain, rest sourced from reference TRBV19 and TRBJ1-5, is DGGITQSPKYLFRKEGQNVTLSCEQNLNHDAMYWYRQDPGQGLRLIYYSQIVNDFQKGDIAEGYSVSREKKESFPLTVTSAQKNPTAFYLCASSIGGGPVGNQPQHFGDGTRLSIL.

The chain uses TRBV7-2 and TRBJ1-3; perhaps TRBD1 as D (5 bases). The germline V gene has CDR1 SGHTA and CDR2 FQGNSA. V dropped 3 bases and J dropped 0 bases, with 9 bases sitting between them. The CDR3 is 15 amino acids. DNA for the CDR3: TGTGCCAGCAGCTTGGGGGGATTCTCTGGAAACACCATATATTTT. It specifies CASSLGGFSGNTIYF.

The CDR3 is CASSLLAGTADTQYF. CDR3 DNA sequence: TGTGCCAGCAGCTTATTAGCGGGAACAGCAGATACGCAGTATTTT. The J gene is TRBJ2-3, the V gene TRBV7-2; TRBD2 aligns across 8 bases. This CDR3 spans 15 amino acids. Germline V gives CDR1 SGHTA, CDR2 FQGNSA. V gave up 2 bases and J gave up 4 bases; unmatched junction bases: 5.

This rearrangement joins TRBV6-5 to TRBJ1-4; TRBD1 might be the D (5 bases). CDR1 is MNHEY and CDR2 is SVGAGI in the germline V gene. The CDR3 is 14 residues long. The germline V and J ends were trimmed by 4 bases and 7 bases, with 13 bases remaining between them. CDR3 sequence: CASSLGGASEKLFF. Here the CDR3 DNA reads TGTGCCAGCAGTTTAGGAGGGGCGAGTGAAAAACTGTTTTTT.

The genes are TRBV7-3 and TRBJ2-7, with 9 nucleotides matching TRBD1. The CDR3 length is 14 residues. V was pared by 5 bases and J by 6 bases, with 8 bases of the junction left unmatched. Looked up from germline, CDR1 is SGHTA and CDR2 is FQGTGA. CDR3 coding DNA: TGTGCCAGCAGCGCCCAACAGGGGGCGAGCGAGCAGTACTTC. Encoded protein: CASSAQQGASEQYF.

The chain is built from TRBV2 and TRBJ2-7; 8 bases are shared with TRBD1. V lost 7 bases to trimming and J lost 7 bases; unmatched junction nucleotides: 15. CDR3 length equals 15 residues. Germline lookup yields CDR1 SNHLY and CDR2 FYNNEI. CDR3 DNA: TGTGCCAGCATCCCAGGGGGCTTCCCAGCCGGGGAGCAGTACTTC. The encoded protein is CASIPGGFPAGEQYF. Full variable domain (remainder filled in from reference TRBV2 and TRBJ2-7): EPEVTQTPSHQVTQMGQEVILRCVPISNHLYFYWYRQILGQKVEFLVSFYNNEISEKSEIFDDQFSVERPDGSNFTLKIRSTKLEDSAMYFCASIPGGFPAGEQYFGPGTRLTVT.

V gene TRBV29-1 combines with J gene TRBJ2-7, with D possibly matching TRBD2 (5 bases). Trimming took off 4 bases at V and 2 bases at J, with 15 bases between the two ends. The length of the CDR3 is 14 residues. Germline V gene lookup returns CDR1 SQVTM and CDR2 ANQGSEA. In DNA, the CDR3 is TGCAGCGTTGTTCCTGAGGGCCGGACCTACGAGCAGTACTTC. It encodes CSVVPEGRTYEQYF.

The chain couples TRBV7-8 to TRBJ2-7; possible D gene TRBD2, 6 bases. In germline, CDR1 is SGHVS, CDR2 FQNEAQ. Trimming shortened V by 5 bases and J by 6 bases, and 17 bases separated the two germline ends. This CDR3 has 14 residues. CDR3 nucleotides: TGTGCCAGCAGCCGGCGGGACGCTAATGCCGAGCAGTACTTC. This translates into CASSRRDANAEQYF.

The chain links TRBV10-2 to TRBJ2-7; D not resolved. Germline V gives CDR1 WSHSY, CDR2 SAAADI. The CDR3 length is 13 residues. Deletions cut 4 bases from V and 3 bases from J, with 10 bases between. CDR3 DNA sequence: TGCGCCAGCAGTGCTGGTATTAGCTACGAGCAGTACTTC. The encoded protein is CASSAGISYEQYF.

The chain has TRBV7-9 and TRBJ1-5, with TRBD1 identical over 7 bases. Germline CDR1 and CDR2: SEHNR and FQNEAQ (reference sequence). This CDR3 is 15 amino acids long. After removal of 6 bases from V and 6 bases from J, the junction contained 11 bases not matched to a gene. The CDR3: CASSLQGSGGQPQHF. The CDR3 DNA is TGTGCCAGCAGTCTACAGGGGTCGGGTGGTCAGCCCCAGCATTTT.

The rearrangement joins TRBV13 to TRBJ2-7; possibly TRBD2 for D (6 bases). This CDR3 has 16 residues. The germline V gene encodes CDR1 PRHDT and CDR2 FYEKMQ (reference sequence). Trimming took off 0 bases at V and 0 bases at J, with 12 bases between the two ends. CDR3 DNA sequence: TGTGCCAGCAGCTTAGGACCGGGACTGTACTCCTACGAGCAGTACTTC. Amino acid sequence: CASSLGPGLYSYEQYF.

The chain is built from TRBV28 and TRBJ2-7; unclear D gene. CDR1 is MDHEN, CDR2 SYDVKM, per germline. The CDR3 is 10 residues long. V was cut by 8 bases and J by 3 bases, with 5 bases left in between. The CDR3 DNA sequence: TGTGCCAGCGGCCGCTACGAGCAGTACTTC. It yields the protein CASGRYEQYF.